Sequencing of this TCR beta chain was carried out in a study of OX40 agonist ivuxolimab in advanced cancers. Overall study findings and caveats: Expanded clones tended on average to be more numerous among CD8+ T cells than CD4+.

CDR1 and CDR2 from the germline V gene are MNHNS and SASEGT. CDR3 size: 12 residues. Trimming stripped 10 bases from V and 2 bases from J, with 12 bases between. This clone was seen only a few times. Its matching antigen is unknown. Some clones are missing from TCRdb's copy, which holds only in-frame ones; the method was immunoSEQ multiplex PCR. The table includes under 50,000 clones, about 85% detected once. The sequence derives from an adult with an advanced solid tumor such as melanoma, head and neck, liver or kidney cancer. The sequencing used CD4+ or CD8+ T cells sorted from blood, collected in a trial of the OX40 agonist ivuxolimab. J is TRBJ2-7 and V is TRBV6-1, with D perhaps matching TRBD1 (6 bases). The CDR3 nucleotides are TGTGCCACTGACGGACAGACCTACGAGCAGTACTTC. This codes for CATDGQTYEQYF.